This T cell receptor beta chain was recorded in a study of long-term antiretroviral therapy in people with HIV. Study outcomes and limitations: ART was followed by higher diversity that remained below transplant donor controls.

Sequencing relied on immunoSEQ assay v3.0, run at survey level. Sequencing was designed to cover roughly 40,000-50,000 T-cell genomes in each sample. The data were produced by immunoSEQ multiplex PCR, yet TCRdb's version contains in-frame clones alone and is incomplete. The data hold roughly 5,700 clones, with roughly 78% observed a single time. With regard to this clone: The antigen is undetermined.

Sequences were derived from unsorted PBMCs, sampled 1.8 years before starting antiretroviral therapy. This clonotype originated in a man in his forties with HIV.

This CDR3 reads CAWREGAGVAEAFF. CDR3 sequence (DNA): TGTGCCTGGAGAGAGGGGGCGGGGGTGGCTGAAGCTTTCTTT. The rearrangement uses TRBV30 and TRBJ1-1; 7 nucleotides match TRBD1. The V segment lost 3 bases and the J segment 6 bases; nucleotides outside the gene matches: 10. Germline lookup yields CDR1 GTSNPN and CDR2 SVGIG (reference sequence). This CDR3 spans 14 amino acids.